The rows below give T cell receptor beta chains drawn from one sample of a study of cytomegalovirus exposure and HLA in healthy donors. The assay was immunoSEQ multiplex PCR, and TCRdb's table has in-frame clones only and misses some. This sample has about 82,000 clones, with 85% to 95% found just once. Sequences were obtained from PBMCs. These TCRs come from a woman aged 18 to 35 in good health and CMV-seronegative. Each CDR3 is given with its conserved first and last residue. D genes are given only for firm matches. Clone sizes are given selectively: once, few, many, or a class where the clone is expanded.

j_gene: TRBJ2-5; d_gene: TRBD2; v_gene: TRBV11-2; abundance: NA; CDR3nt: TGTGCCAGCAGTCGGGGACTAGCGGGAGGTGGGCAAGAGACCCAGTACTTC; CDR3aa: CASSRGLAGGGQETQYF
j_gene: TRBJ2-7; d_gene: NA; v_gene: TRBV28; abundance: NA; CDR3nt: TGTGCCAGCAGTTTTGGCAACCTTGAGGGCGAGCAGTACTTC; CDR3aa: CASSFGNLEGEQYF
j_gene: TRBJ1-2; d_gene: NA; v_gene: TRBV29-1; abundance: NA; CDR3nt: TGCAGCGTTGGAGGGGGGGGCGCCGGCTATGGCTACACCTTC; CDR3aa: CSVGGGGAGYGYTF
j_gene: TRBJ2-3; d_gene: TRBD2; v_gene: TRBV10-3; abundance: NA; CDR3nt: TGTGCCATCATGGCGGGGGGATACACAGATACGCAGTATTTT; CDR3aa: CAIMAGGYTDTQYF
j_gene: TRBJ2-1; d_gene: TRBD2; v_gene: TRBV5-6; abundance: few; CDR3nt: TGTGCCAGCAGCAGAAGCGGGGGGGCCTATGAGCAGTTCTTC; CDR3aa: CASSRSGGAYEQFF
j_gene: TRBJ1-1; d_gene: NA; v_gene: TRBV9; abundance: NA; CDR3nt: TGTGCCAGCAGCGTAGTCTCAGGCCCAGGAACTGAAGCTTTCTTT; CDR3aa: CASSVVSGPGTEAFF
j_gene: TRBJ2-4; d_gene: TRBD2; v_gene: TRBV30; abundance: NA; CDR3nt: TGTGCCTGGAGTGCCCGCATTAGCGGGAGAGGGGAAAACATTCAGTACTTC; CDR3aa: CAWSARISGRGENIQYF
j_gene: TRBJ1-1; d_gene: NA; v_gene: TRBV11-3; abundance: NA; CDR3nt: TGTGCCAGCAGCCCTGGAGGGGCGAATGAAGCTTTCTTT; CDR3aa: CASSPGGANEAFF
j_gene: TRBJ1-1; d_gene: NA; v_gene: TRBV21-1; abundance: NA; CDR3nt: TGTGCCAGCAGCAAAGCGCGACAGGGGGCTGGGTTATCTGAAGCTTTCTTT; CDR3aa: CASSKARQGAGLSEAFF
j_gene: TRBJ1-2; d_gene: NA; v_gene: TRBV5-4; abundance: NA; CDR3nt: TGTGCCAGCAGACCCCCGACAGGAAACTATGGCTACACCTTC; CDR3aa: CASRPPTGNYGYTF
j_gene: TRBJ2-5; d_gene: TRBD2; v_gene: TRBV19; abundance: NA; CDR3nt: TGTGCCAGTAAGACTAGCGGGACTGAGACCCAGTACTTC; CDR3aa: CASKTSGTETQYF
j_gene: TRBJ1-1; d_gene: NA; v_gene: TRBV7-2; abundance: NA; CDR3nt: TGTGCCAGCAGCCGGGGGGGGCAGGTGAACACTGAAGCTTTCTTT; CDR3aa: CASSRGGQVNTEAFF
j_gene: TRBJ1-2; d_gene: TRBD1; v_gene: TRBV7-6; abundance: NA; CDR3nt: TGTGCCAGCAGCCTCAGGACAGGTCCCAACTATGGCTACACCTTC; CDR3aa: CASSLRTGPNYGYTF
j_gene: TRBJ1-4; d_gene: NA; v_gene: TRBV21-1; abundance: NA; CDR3nt: TGTGCCAGCAGCAGCCCCCAGGCTAATGAAAAACTGTTTTTT; CDR3aa: CASSSPQANEKLFF
j_gene: TRBJ1-2; d_gene: TRBD1; v_gene: TRBV7-9; abundance: NA; CDR3nt: TGTGCCAGCAGCCAGGGACAGGGGGCGAGAAGGGGAGGAGTTGGCTACACCTTC; CDR3aa: CASSQGQGARRGGVGYTF
j_gene: TRBJ2-3; d_gene: NA; v_gene: TRBV6-4; abundance: few; CDR3nt: TGTGCCAGCAGTGAAGCTAGCACAGATACGCAGTATTTT; CDR3aa: CASSEASTDTQYF
j_gene: TRBJ1-2; d_gene: TRBD1; v_gene: TRBV16; abundance: NA; CDR3nt: TGTGCCAGCAGCCTCCTGGGTCCGGCAGGGGGCCGCTATGGCTACACCTTC; CDR3aa: CASSLLGPAGGRYGYTF
j_gene: TRBJ2-2; d_gene: NA; v_gene: TRBV18; abundance: NA; CDR3nt: TGTGCCAGCTCACAACTACAGACAGGGAACACCGGGGAGCTGTTTTTT; CDR3aa: CASSQLQTGNTGELFF
j_gene: TRBJ2-7; d_gene: TRBD2; v_gene: TRBV6-5; abundance: NA; CDR3nt: TGTGCCAGCAGTTCCGCCGGGCGGGAGTTACCCTACGAGCAGTACTTC; CDR3aa: CASSSAGRELPYEQYF